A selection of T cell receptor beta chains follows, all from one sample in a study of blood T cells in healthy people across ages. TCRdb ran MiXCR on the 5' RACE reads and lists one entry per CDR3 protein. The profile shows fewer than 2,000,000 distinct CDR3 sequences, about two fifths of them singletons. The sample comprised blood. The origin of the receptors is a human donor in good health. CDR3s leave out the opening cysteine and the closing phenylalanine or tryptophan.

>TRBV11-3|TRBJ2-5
ASSLVTKSQETQY
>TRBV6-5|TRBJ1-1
ASSYSLGQENTEAF
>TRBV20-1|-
SARKRDRVSKTQY
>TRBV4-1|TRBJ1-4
ASSQVGEKLF
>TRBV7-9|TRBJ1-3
ASSSRLHRLGNTIY
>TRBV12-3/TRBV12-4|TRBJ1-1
ASGITGDTEAF
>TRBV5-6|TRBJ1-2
ASSYPNRGAGYGYT
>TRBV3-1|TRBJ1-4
ASSQAPTGANEKLF
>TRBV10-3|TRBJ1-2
AISPGQENYGYT
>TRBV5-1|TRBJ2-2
ASSLAWERF
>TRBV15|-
ATSRSQGGAGPGGTQY
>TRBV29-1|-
SVARDQVGYEQY